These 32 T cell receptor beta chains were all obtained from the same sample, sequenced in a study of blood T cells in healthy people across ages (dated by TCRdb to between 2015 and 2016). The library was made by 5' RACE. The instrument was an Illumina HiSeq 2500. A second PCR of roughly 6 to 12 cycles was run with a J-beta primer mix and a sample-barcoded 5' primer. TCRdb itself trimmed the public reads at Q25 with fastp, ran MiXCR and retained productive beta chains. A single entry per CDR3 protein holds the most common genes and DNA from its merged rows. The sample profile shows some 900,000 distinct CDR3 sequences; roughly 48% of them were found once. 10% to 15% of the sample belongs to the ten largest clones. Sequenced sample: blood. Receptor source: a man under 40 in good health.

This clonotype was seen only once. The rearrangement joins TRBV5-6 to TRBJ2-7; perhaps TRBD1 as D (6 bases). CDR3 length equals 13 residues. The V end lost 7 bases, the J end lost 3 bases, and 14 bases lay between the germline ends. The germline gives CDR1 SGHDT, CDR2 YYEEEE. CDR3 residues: CASFGQFDYEQYF. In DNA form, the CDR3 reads TGTGCCAGCTTTGGACAGTTCGACTACGAGCAGTACTTC.

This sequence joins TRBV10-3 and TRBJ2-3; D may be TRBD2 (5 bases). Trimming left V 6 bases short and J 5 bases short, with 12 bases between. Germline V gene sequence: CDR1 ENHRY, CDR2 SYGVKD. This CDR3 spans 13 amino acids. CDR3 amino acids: CAIRRASGDTQYF. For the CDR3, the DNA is TGTGCCATCAGGCGGGCCTCAGGAGATACGCAGTATTTT.

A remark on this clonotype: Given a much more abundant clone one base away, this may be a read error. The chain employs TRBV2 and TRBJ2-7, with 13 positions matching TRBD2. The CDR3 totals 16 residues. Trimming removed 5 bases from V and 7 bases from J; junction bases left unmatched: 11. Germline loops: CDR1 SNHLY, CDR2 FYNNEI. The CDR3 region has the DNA TGTGCCAGCAGTAAAGGGACTAGCGGGGATCGCAATGAGCAGTACTTC. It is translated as CASSKGTSGDRNEQYF.

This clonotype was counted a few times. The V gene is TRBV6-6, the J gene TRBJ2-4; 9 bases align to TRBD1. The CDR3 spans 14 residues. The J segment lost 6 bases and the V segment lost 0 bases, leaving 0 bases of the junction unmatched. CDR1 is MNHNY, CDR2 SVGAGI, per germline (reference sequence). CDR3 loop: CASSYSTGGNIQYF. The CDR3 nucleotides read TGTGCCAGCAGTTACTCGACAGGGGGAAACATTCAGTACTTC.

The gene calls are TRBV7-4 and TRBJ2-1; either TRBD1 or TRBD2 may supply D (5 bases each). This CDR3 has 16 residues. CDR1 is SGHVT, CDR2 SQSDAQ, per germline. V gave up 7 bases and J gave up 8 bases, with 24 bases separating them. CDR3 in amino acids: CASILRDPSSLYEQFF. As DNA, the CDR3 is TGTGCCAGCATCCTAAGGGACCCTAGTTCCCTCTATGAGCAGTTCTTC.

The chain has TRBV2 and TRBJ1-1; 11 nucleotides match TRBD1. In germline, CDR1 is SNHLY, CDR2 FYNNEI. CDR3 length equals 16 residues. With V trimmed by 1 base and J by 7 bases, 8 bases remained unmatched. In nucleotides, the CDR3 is TGTGCCAGCAGTGAAGAGGACAGGGGGCGGAGAGGTGAAGCTTTCTTT. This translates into CASSEEDRGRRGEAFF.

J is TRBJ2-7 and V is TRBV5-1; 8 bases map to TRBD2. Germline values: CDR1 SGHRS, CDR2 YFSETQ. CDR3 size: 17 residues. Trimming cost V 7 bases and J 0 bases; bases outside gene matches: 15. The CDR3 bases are TGCGCCAGCTCCTTAGGTGGGGCAAGCGGGAGCTCCTACGAGCAGTACTTC. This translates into CASSLGGASGSSYEQYF.

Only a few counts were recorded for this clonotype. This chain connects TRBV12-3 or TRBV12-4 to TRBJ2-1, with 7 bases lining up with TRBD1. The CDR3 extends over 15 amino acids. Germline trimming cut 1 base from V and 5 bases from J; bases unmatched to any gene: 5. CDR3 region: CASSLGGTVNNEQFF. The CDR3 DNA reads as TGTGCCAGCAGTTTAGGGGGGACAGTAAACAATGAGCAGTTCTTC.

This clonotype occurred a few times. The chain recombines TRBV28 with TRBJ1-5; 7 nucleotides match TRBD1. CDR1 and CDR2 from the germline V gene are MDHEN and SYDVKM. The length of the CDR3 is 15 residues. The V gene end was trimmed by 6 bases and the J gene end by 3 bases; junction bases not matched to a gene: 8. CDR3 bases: TGTGCCAGCAGCTTAACAGGGGTTTCCAATCAGCCCCAGCATTTT. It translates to CASSLTGVSNQPQHF.

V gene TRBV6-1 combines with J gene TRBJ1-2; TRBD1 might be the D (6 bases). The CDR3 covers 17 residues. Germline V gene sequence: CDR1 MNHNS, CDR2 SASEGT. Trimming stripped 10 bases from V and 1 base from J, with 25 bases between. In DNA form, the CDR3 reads TGTGCCACGGAGGGGATAGACAGGACGACGCTTAACTATGGCTACACCTTC. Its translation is CATEGIDRTTLNYGYTF.

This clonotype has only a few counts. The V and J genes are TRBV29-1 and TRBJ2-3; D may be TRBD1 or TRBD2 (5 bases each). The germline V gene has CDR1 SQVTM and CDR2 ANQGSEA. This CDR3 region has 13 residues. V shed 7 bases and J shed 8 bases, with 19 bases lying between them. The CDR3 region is CSARPSGPGTQYF. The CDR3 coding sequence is TGCAGCGCCCGCCCCTCGGGGCCGGGTACGCAGTATTTT.

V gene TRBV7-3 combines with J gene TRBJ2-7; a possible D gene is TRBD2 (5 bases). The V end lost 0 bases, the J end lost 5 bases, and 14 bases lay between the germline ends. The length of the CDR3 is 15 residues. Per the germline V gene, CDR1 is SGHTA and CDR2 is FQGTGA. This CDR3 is CASSLTGEPRDEQYF. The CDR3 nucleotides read TGTGCCAGCAGCTTAACCGGGGAACCACGGGACGAGCAGTACTTC.

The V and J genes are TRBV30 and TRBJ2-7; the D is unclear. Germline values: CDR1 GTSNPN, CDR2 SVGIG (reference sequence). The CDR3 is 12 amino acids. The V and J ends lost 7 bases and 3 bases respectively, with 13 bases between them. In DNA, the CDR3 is TGTGCCTACACACTAAACAGCTACGAGCAGTACTTC. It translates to CAYTLNSYEQYF.

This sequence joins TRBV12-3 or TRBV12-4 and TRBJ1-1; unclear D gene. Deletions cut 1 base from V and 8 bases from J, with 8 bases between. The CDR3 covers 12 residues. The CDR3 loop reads CASSLGSNEAFF. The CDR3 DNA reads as TGTGCCAGCAGTTTAGGCTCCAACGAAGCTTTCTTT.

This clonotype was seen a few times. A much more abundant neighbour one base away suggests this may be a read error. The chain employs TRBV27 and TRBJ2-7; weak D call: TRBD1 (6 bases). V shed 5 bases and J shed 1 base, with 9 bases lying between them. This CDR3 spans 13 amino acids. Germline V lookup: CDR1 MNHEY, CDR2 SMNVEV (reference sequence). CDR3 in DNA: TGTGCCAGCAGTATAGGACAGTCCTACGAGCAGTACTTC. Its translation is CASSIGQSYEQYF.

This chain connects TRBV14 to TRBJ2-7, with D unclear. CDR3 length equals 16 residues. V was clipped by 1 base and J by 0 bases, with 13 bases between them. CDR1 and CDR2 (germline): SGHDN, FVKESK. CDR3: CASSQGYRRLSYEQYF. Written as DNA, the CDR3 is TGTGCCAGCAGCCAAGGCTACCGCCGCCTCTCCTACGAGCAGTACTTC.

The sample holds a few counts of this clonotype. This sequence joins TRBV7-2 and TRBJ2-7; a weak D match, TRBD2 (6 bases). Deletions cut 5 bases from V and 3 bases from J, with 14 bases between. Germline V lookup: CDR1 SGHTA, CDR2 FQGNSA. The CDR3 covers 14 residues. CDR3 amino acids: CASSRPGEYYEQYF. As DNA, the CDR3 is TGTGCCAGCAGCCGCCCGGGAGAATACTACGAGCAGTACTTC.

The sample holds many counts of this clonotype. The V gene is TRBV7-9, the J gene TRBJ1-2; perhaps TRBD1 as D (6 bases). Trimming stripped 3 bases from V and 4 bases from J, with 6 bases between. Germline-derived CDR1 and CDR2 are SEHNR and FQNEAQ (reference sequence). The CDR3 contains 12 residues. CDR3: CASSLGAYGYTF. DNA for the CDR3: TGTGCCAGCAGCTTGGGGGCCTATGGCTACACCTTC. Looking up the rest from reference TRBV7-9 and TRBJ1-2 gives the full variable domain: DTGVSQNPRHKITKRGQNVTFRCDPISEHNRLYWYRQTLGQGPEFLTYFQNEAQLEKSRLLSDRFSAERPKGSFSTLEIQRTEQGDSAMYLCASSLGAYGYTFGSGTRLTVV.

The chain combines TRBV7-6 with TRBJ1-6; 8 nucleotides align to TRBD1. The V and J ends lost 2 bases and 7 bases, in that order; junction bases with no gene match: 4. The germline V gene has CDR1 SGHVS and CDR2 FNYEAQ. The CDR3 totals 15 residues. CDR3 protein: CASSLNPGGNSPLHF. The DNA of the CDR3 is TGTGCCAGCAGCTTAAATCCAGGGGGCAATTCACCCCTCCACTTT.

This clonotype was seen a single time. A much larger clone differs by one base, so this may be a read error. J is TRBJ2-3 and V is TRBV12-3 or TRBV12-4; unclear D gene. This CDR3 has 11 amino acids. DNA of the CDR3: TGTACCAGCGTCGCCCGGGATACGCAGTATTTT. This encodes CTSVARDTQYF.

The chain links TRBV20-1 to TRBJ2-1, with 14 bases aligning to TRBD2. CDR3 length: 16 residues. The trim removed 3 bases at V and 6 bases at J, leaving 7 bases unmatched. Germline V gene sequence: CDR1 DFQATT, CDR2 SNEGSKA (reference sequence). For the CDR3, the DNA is TGCAGTGCTAGGCCGGGACTAGCGGGGGTTGGCAATGAGCAGTTCTTC. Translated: CSARPGLAGVGNEQFF.

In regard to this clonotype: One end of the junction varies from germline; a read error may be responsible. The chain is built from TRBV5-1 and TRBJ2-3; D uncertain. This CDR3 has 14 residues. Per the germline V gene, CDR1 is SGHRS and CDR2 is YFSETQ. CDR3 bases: TGCGCCAGCTGCTTGGTGACTGACACAGATACGCAGTATTTT. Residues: CASCLVTDTDTQYF.

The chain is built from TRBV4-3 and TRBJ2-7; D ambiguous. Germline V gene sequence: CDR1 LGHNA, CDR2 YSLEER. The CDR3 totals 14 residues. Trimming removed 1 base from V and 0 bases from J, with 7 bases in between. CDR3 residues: CASSQAFGSYEQYF. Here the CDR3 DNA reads TGCGCCAGCAGCCAAGCATTCGGCTCCTACGAGCAGTACTTC.

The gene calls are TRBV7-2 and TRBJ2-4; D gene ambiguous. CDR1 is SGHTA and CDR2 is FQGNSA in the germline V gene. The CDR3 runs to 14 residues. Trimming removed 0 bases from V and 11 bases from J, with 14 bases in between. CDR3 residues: CASSLARLGNFQYF. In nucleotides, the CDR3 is TGTGCCAGCAGCTTAGCCCGCCTAGGCAACTTTCAGTACTTC.

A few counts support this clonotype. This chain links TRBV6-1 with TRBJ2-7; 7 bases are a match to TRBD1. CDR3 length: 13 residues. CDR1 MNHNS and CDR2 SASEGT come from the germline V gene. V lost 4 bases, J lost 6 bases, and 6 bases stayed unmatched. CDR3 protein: CASSGQGKGEQYF. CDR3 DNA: TGTGCCAGCAGTGGACAGGGCAAGGGCGAGCAGTACTTC.

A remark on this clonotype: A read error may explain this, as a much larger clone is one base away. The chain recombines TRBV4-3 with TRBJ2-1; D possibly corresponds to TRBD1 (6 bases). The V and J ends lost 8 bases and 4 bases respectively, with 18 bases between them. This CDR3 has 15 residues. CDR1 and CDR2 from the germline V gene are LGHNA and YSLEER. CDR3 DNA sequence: TGCGCCAGCGCCGCAGACAGGACTTCTTACAATGAGCAGTTCTTC. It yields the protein CASAADRTSYNEQFF.

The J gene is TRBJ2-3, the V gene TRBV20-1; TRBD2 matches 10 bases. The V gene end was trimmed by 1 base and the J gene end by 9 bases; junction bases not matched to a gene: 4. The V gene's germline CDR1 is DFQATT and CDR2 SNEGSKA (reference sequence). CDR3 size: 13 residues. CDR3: CSARVTSGATQYF. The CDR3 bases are TGCAGTGCTAGAGTTACTAGCGGGGCCACGCAGTATTTT.

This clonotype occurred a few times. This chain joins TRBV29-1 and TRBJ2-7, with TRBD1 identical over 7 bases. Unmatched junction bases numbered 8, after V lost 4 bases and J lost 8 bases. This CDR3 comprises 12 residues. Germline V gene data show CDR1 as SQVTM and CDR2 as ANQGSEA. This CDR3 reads CSVAQGVFKQYF. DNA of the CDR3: TGCAGCGTTGCGCAGGGGGTATTCAAGCAGTACTTC.

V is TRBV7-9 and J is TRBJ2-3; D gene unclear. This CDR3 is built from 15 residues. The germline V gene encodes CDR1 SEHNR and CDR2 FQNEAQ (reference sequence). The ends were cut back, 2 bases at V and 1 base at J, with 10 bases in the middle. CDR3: CASSLWVLGTDTQYF. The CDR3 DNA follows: TGTGCCAGCAGCTTATGGGTACTGGGCACAGATACGCAGTATTTT.

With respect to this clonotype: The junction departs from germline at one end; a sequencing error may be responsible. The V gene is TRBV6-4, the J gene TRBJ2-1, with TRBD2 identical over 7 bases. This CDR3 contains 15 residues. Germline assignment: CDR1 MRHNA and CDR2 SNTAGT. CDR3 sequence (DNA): TGTGCCAGCAGTCTTGAACTAGCGCATAACAATGAGCGGTTCTTC. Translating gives CASSLELAHNNERFF.

The CDR3 loop is CASSYSPLQGSGANVLTF. DNA of the CDR3: TGTGCCAGCAGTTACTCCCCTCTTCAGGGATCTGGGGCCAACGTCCTGACTTTC. The chain joins TRBV6-5 to TRBJ2-6; D perhaps matches TRBD1 (5 bases). The V gene lost 0 bases and the J gene lost 1 base, with 13 bases spanning the gap. Germline CDR1 MNHEY, CDR2 SVGAGI. The CDR3 contains 18 residues.

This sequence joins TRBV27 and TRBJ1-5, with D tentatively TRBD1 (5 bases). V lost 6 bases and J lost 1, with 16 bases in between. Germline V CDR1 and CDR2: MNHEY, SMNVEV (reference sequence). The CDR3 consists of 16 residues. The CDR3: CASRTATAPSNQPQHF. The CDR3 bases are TGTGCCAGCAGGACTGCGACAGCCCCCAGCAATCAGCCCCAGCATTTT.